This note documents a single T cell receptor beta chain sequence. Across about two dozen US areas, participants ranged in age from about 18 to 100 years. TCRdb's table, derived via immunoSEQ multiplex PCR, lists solely in-frame clones and lacks some. Among a few hundred thousand clones listed, under 90% were seen once. This record comes from a study of blood T cell repertoires in COVID-19. Study-level information: Material from acute and convalescent COVID-19 was sourced from the United States, Italy and Spain. The cDNA or gDNA used as material had been derived from T cells, B-cell-depleted T cells, or PBMCs.

Trimming cost V 5 bases and J 5 bases, with 15 bases left between them. The CDR3 runs 14 residues. Germline CDR1 and CDR2: SEHNR and FQNEAQ (reference sequence). The rearrangement uses TRBV7-9 and TRBJ1-1, with no clear D. The receptor's source is a man aged 30 to 39 who had recovered from COVID-19. The sequenced material came from PBMCs or T cells enriched from blood (not recorded which). DNA for the CDR3: TGTGCCAGCAGCCCCGCCATCACAAGTACTGAAGCTTTCTTT. Translating gives CASSPAITSTEAFF.